This passage covers 9 T cell receptor beta chains from one sample sequenced in a study of T cells in Graves' hyperthyroidism and ophthalmopathy. Amplification yielded TCR beta CDR3 regions, with RNA transcripts as the source. HTBI primers drove first-round RT-PCR of the TCR CDR3. MiXCR, run by TCRdb on the multiplex PCR reads, gives a single entry per CDR3 protein. The table records roughly 500,000 distinct CDR3 sequences, less than 25% of them present only once. Sequencing was carried out using blood. All receptors derive from a woman aged 25-40 years with Graves' ophthalmopathy.

This clonotype was picked up many times. The chain carries TRBV19 and TRBJ2-7, with TRBD1 matching 9 bases. V was pared by 3 bases and J by 6 bases, with 6 bases of the junction left unmatched. The CDR3 has 14 amino acids. Germline V gene data show CDR1 as LNHDA and CDR2 as SQIVND (reference sequence). The CDR3 nucleotides are TGTGCCAGTAGTATTGGGACAGGGCCCTTCGAGCAGTACTTC. It translates to CASSIGTGPFEQYF.

Ten or more counts support this clonotype. The rearrangement uses TRBV10-3 and TRBJ1-1, with 7 bases fitting TRBD1. Germline CDR1 is ENHRY and CDR2 is SYGVKD. V lost 3 bases and J lost 5; bases outside the gene matches: 9. The CDR3 consists of 15 residues. This CDR3 reads CAISDQTGLGTEAFF. The CDR3 nucleotides are TGTGCCATCAGTGACCAGACAGGGTTGGGAACTGAAGCTTTCTTT.

CDR3 coding DNA: TGTGCCAGCTCACCACCGAGTGCGATAAATGGCTACACCTTC. Translating it yields CASSPPSAINGYTF. This chain links TRBV18 with TRBJ1-2; D call uncertain. CDR1 and CDR2 (germline): KGHSH, LQKENI. This CDR3 is built from 14 residues. V was pared by 0 bases and J by 6 bases, with 11 bases between. Complete variable domain (other parts from reference TRBV18 and TRBJ1-2): NAGVMQNPRHLVRRRGQEARLRCSPMKGHSHVYWYRQLPEEGLKFMVYLQKENIIDESGMPKERFSAEFPKEGPSILRIQQVVRGDSAAYFCASSPPSAINGYTFGSGTRLTVV.

This clonotype was found many times. The CDR3 DNA sequence: TGTGCCAGTAGAGACCACAGGGGAATGCCCCAGCATTTT. Its translation: CASRDHRGMPQHF. V and J are TRBV19 and TRBJ1-5; 7 nucleotides agree with TRBD1. Trimming removed 6 bases from V and 9 bases from J; junction bases left unmatched: 8. Germline values: CDR1 LNHDA, CDR2 SQIVND (reference sequence). The CDR3 has 13 residues.

CDR3 nucleotide sequence: TGTGCCAGCAGCCATTACAGGGTCCCCTCCTATAATTCACCCCTCCACTTT. Translated, it gives CASSHYRVPSYNSPLHF. This rearrangement joins TRBV4-2 to TRBJ1-6, with a weak D call TRBD1 (6 bases). The germline V gene encodes CDR1 LGHNA and CDR2 YNFKEQ. This CDR3 region has 17 residues. Between the trimmed V and J ends, which lost 3 bases and 0 bases, there was a span of 12 bases.

This clonotype was counted at least ten times. The V and J genes are TRBV5-1 and TRBJ2-7; 11 bases agree with TRBD1. Germline CDR1 SGHRS, CDR2 YFSETQ. V shed 0 bases and J 2 bases; nucleotides not matched to a gene: 4. CDR3 length: 16 amino acids. The CDR3 here is CASSLVGGQGAYEQYF. Here the CDR3 DNA reads TGCGCCAGCAGCTTGGTCGGGGGACAGGGGGCCTACGAGCAGTACTTC.

J is TRBJ2-6 and V is TRBV7-2; D gene uncertain. This CDR3 contains 15 residues. Germline-derived CDR1 and CDR2 are SGHTA and FQGNSA. The V gene lost 2 bases and the J gene lost 0 bases, with 5 bases spanning the gap. CDR3 region: CASSLLNSGANVLTF. CDR3 in DNA: TGTGCCAGCAGCTTACTTAACTCTGGGGCCAACGTCCTGACTTTC.

This clonotype has at least ten counts. The genes are TRBV3-1 and TRBJ1-1; no clear D. The CDR3 runs 16 residues. The V end lost 0 bases, the J end lost 4 bases, and 15 bases lay between the germline ends. The germline CDR1 and CDR2 sequences are LGHDT and YNNKEL (reference sequence). The DNA of the CDR3 is TGTGCCAGCAGCCAAGATTCCGGACGGTGGGGCACTGAAGCTTTCTTT. It translates to CASSQDSGRWGTEAFF.

This clonotype was recorded at least ten times. The rearrangement links TRBV5-6 to TRBJ2-5, with 7 bases lining up with TRBD1. Germline CDR1 SGHDT, CDR2 YYEEEE. After removal of 4 bases from V and 4 bases from J, the junction contained 16 bases not matched to a gene. This CDR3 spans 17 amino acids. In DNA form, the CDR3 reads TGTGCCAGCAGCCCGCGACAGGGTCGATGGGATGGAGAGACCCAGTACTTC. Translated, it gives CASSPRQGRWDGETQYF.